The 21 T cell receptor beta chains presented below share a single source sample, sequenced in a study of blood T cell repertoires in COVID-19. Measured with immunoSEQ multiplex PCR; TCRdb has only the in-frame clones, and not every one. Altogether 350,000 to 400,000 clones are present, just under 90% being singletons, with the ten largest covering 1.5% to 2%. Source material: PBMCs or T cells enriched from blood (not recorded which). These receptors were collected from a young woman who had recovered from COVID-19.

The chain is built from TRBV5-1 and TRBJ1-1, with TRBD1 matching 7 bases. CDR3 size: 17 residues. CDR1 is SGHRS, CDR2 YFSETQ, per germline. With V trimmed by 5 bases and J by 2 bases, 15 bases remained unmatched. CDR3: CASSFRPGQQINTEAFF. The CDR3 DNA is TGCGCCAGCAGTTTCCGACCGGGACAGCAAATTAACACTGAAGCTTTCTTT.

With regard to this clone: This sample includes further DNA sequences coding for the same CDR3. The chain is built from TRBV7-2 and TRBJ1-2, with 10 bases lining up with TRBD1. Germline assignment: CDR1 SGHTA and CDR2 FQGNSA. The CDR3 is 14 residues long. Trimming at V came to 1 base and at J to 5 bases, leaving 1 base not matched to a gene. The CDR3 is CASSLEGQGYGYTF. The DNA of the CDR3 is TGTGCCAGCAGCTTAGAGGGACAGGGGTATGGCTACACCTTC.

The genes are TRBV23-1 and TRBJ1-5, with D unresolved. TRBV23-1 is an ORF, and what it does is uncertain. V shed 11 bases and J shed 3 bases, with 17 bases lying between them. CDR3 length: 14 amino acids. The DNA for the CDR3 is TGCGCCGTTCGCGGCGAGGGTTCCAATCAGCCCCAGCATTTT. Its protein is CAVRGEGSNQPQHF.

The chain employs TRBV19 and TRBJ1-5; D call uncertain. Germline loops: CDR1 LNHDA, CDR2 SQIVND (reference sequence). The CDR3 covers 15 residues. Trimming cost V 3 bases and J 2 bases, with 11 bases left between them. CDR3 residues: CASSIREFRNQPQHF. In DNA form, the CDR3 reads TGTGCCAGTAGTATCCGAGAGTTTCGCAATCAGCCCCAGCATTTT.

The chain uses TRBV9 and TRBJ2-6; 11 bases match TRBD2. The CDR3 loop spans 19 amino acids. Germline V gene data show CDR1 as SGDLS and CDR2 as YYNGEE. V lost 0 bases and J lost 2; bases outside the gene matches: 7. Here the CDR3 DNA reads TGTGCCAGCAGCGTAGGGTTAGCGGGGGGGCCAGCTGGGGCCAACGTCCTGACTTTC. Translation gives CASSVGLAGGPAGANVLTF. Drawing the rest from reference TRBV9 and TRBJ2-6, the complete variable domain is DSGVTQTPKHLITATGQRVTLRCSPRSGDLSVYWYQQSLDQGLQFLIQYYNGEERAKGNILERFSAQQFPDLHSELNLSSLELGDSALYFCASSVGLAGGPAGANVLTFGAGSRLTVL.

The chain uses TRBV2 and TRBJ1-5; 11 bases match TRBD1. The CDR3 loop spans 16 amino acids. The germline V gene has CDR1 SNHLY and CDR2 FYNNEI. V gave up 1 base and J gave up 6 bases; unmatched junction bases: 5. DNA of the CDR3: TGTGCCAGCAGTGAAGGGACAGGGGGCTTCTCTCAGCCCCAGCATTTT. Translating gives CASSEGTGGFSQPQHF.

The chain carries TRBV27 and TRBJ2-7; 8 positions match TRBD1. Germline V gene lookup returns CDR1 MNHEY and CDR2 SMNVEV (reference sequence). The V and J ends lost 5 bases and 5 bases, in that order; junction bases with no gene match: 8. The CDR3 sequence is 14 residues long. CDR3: CASSPRQGPNEQYF. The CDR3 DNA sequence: TGTGCCAGCAGTCCAAGACAGGGGCCCAACGAGCAGTACTTC.

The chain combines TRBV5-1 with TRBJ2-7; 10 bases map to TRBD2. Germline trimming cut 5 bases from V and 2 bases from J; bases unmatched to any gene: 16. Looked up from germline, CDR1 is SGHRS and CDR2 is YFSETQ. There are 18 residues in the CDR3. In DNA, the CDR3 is TGCGCCAGCAGTTCCAAAATCGGATCAGCGGGAGGGCCCTACGAGCAGTACTTC. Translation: CASSSKIGSAGGPYEQYF.

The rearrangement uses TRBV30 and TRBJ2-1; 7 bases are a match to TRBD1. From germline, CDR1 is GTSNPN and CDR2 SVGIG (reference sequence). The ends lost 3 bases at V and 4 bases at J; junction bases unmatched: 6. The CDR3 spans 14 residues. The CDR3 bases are TGTGCCTGGAGAACAGGGGCCGTGTACAATGAGCAGTTCTTC. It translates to CAWRTGAVYNEQFF.

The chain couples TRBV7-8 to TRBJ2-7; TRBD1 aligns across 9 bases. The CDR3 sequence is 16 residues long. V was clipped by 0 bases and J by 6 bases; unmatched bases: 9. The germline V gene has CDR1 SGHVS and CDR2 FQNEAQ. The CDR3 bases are TGTGCCAGCAGCTTAGCCGCACAGGGGGCGATATTCGAGCAGTACTTC. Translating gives CASSLAAQGAIFEQYF.

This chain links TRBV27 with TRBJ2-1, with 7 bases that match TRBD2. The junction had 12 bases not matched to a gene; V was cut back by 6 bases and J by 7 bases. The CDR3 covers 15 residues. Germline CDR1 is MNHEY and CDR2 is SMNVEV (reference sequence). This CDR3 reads CASRPLASGENEQFF. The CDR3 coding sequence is TGTGCCAGCAGACCCCTCGCTAGCGGAGAGAATGAGCAGTTCTTC.

CDR3 sequence (DNA): TGCAGCGTTGTCCCGGGACAGGGAGCGAACTATGGCTACACCTTC. As protein: CSVVPGQGANYGYTF. This chain connects TRBV29-1 to TRBJ1-2, with 9 positions matching TRBD1. The V gene's germline CDR1 is SQVTM and CDR2 ANQGSEA. Germline trimming cut 4 bases from V and 2 bases from J; bases unmatched to any gene: 8. The CDR3 has 15 residues.

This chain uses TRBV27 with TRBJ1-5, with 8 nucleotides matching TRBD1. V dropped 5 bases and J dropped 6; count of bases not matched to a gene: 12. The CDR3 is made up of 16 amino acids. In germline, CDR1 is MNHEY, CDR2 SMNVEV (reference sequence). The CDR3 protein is CASSRARQGLIQPQHF. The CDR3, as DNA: TGTGCCAGCAGTCGAGCTCGACAGGGGTTGATTCAGCCCCAGCATTTT.

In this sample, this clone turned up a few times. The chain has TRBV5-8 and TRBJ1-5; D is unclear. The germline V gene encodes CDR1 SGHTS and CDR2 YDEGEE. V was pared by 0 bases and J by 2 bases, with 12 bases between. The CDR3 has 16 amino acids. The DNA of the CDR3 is TGTGCCAGCAGCTTGGCAGGCAGGAATCGCAATCAGCCCCAGCATTTT. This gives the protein CASSLAGRNRNQPQHF.

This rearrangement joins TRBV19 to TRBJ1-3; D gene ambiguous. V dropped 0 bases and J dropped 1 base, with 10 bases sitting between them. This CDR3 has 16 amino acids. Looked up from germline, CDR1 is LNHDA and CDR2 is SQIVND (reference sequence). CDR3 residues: CASSIDWPSSGNTIYF. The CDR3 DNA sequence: TGTGCCAGTAGTATAGATTGGCCAAGTTCTGGAAACACCATATATTTT.

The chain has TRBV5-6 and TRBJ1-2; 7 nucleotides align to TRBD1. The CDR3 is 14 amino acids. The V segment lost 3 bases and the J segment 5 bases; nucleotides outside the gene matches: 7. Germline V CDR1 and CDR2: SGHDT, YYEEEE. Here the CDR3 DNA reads TGTGCCAGCAGCTATGGTACAGGGGTGTATGGCTACACCTTC. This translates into CASSYGTGVYGYTF.

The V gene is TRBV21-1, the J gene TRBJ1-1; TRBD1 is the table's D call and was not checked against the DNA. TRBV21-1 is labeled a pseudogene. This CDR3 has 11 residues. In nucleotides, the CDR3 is TGTGCCAGCAGCAAATATGTGGACAGCTTATTT. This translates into CASSKYVDSLF.

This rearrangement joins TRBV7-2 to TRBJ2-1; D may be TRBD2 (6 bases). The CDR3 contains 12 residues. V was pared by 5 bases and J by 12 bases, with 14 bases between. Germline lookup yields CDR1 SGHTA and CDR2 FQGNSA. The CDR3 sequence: CASSQSGSPQFF. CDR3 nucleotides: TGTGCCAGCAGCCAATCCGGGAGTCCGCAGTTCTTC.

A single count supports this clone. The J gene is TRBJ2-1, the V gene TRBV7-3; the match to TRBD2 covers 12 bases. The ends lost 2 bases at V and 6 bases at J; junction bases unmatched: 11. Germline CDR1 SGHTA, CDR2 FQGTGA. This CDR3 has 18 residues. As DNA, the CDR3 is TGTGCCAGCAGCTTAGAGGCTAGCGGGAGGGCGAAAATCAATGAGCAGTTCTTC. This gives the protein CASSLEASGRAKINEQFF.

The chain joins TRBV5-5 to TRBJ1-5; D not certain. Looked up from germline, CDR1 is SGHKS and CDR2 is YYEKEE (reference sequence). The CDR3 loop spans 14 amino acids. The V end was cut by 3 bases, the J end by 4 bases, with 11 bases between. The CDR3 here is CASSSEPGNQPQHF. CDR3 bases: TGTGCCAGCAGCTCAGAGCCAGGAAATCAGCCCCAGCATTTT.

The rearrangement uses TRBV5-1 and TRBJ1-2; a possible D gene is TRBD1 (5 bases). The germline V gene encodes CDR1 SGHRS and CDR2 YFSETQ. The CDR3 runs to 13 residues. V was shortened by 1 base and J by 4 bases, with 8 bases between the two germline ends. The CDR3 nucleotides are TGCGCCAGCAGCTTGACGACAGCCTATGGCTACACCTTC. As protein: CASSLTTAYGYTF.